The source of this T cell receptor (beta chain) is a study of shared clonotypes between healthy human individuals. Study-level results: Non-shared clonotypes displayed generation probabilities falling below those of clonotypes present in all four donors. Roughly 5% of naive CD4 clonotypes were shared across four donors.

The data were produced by immunoSEQ multiplex PCR, yet TCRdb's version contains in-frame clones alone and is incomplete. Counted here are about 1.1 million clones, approximately 77% occurring once; the ten biggest clones make up about 0.89%. A word on this clone: Its cognate antigen is unknown.

There are 16 residues in the CDR3. CDR1 and CDR2 (germline): SEHNR, FQNEAQ (reference sequence). The V and J ends lost 2 bases and 0 bases respectively, with 14 bases between them. This sequence was found in a man aged 18 to 30 in good health. Some clones in this sample may be carry-over from other donors' samples. The chain uses TRBV7-9 and TRBJ2-7; D is possibly TRBD2 (5 bases). The sample taken for sequencing was memory CD4+ T cells from PBMCs. Subset of the sample: CD45RA-negative fraction. The CDR3 DNA is TGTGCCAGCAGCTTACTGGCTTTAGGGAGCTCCTACGAGCAGTACTTC. Residues: CASSLLALGSSYEQYF.